The 2 T cell receptor beta chains below come from one sample, sequenced in a study of blood T cell repertoires in COVID-19. This table comes from immunoSEQ multiplex PCR, and its TCRdb copy is limited to in-frame clones, with some not included. This table holds about 170,000 clones, 70% to 90% found once. Sequencing was carried out using PBMCs or T cells enriched from blood (not recorded which). The receptors here all came from a woman aged 45 to 65 who had recovered from COVID-19.

V is TRBV27 and J is TRBJ1-2, with TRBD1 matching over 7 bases. Germline CDR1 reads MNHEY; CDR2 reads SMNVEV (reference sequence). The CDR3 totals 12 residues. Trimming at V came to 8 bases and at J to 5 bases, leaving 5 bases not matched to a gene. The CDR3 loop is CASGPGGYGYTF. The DNA for the CDR3 is TGTGCCAGCGGACCAGGGGGGTATGGCTACACCTTC.

V gene TRBV19 combines with J gene TRBJ2-2; tentatively, D is TRBD2 (6 bases). The CDR3 covers 14 residues. V lost 2 bases and J lost 7, with 11 bases in between. Germline loops: CDR1 LNHDA, CDR2 SQIVND (reference sequence). The CDR3 DNA sequence: TGTGCCAGTAGTATAAGGGGAGGTGGCGGGGAGCTGTTTTTT. As protein: CASSIRGGGGELFF.